These 26 T cell receptor beta chains originate from one sample sequenced in a study of beta chain features in type 1 diabetes. Whole-study results and caveats: Shortening of TCRB CDR3s, moderate but significant, appeared in all four CD4+ subsets of Type 1 diabetes patients.

The antigens for these receptors are not known. Every bit of the isolated RNA underwent reverse transcription, so sequencing read expressed TCRB transcripts. Sequencing was performed with immunoSEQ multiplex PCR; in TCRdb, only in-frame clones are kept and a portion is missing. This sample has about 700,000 clones; 13% occur once, and the top ten carry 0.02% to 0.025%. Sequences were obtained from naive CD4+ T cells from blood. These TCRs come from a man aged 18 to 30 with type 1 diabetes.

This clone was seen more than once but under ten times. The rearrangement joins TRBV11-2 to TRBJ1-2; unclear D gene. The CDR3 runs to 13 residues. V was shortened by 7 bases and J by 0 bases, with 9 bases between the two germline ends. Per germline, CDR1 SGHAT and CDR2 FQNNGV. The CDR3 region has the DNA TGTGCCAGCACCGGCGGGACTAACTATGGCTACACCTTC. Its protein product is CASTGGTNYGYTF.

J is TRBJ2-2 and V is TRBV5-1, with D tentatively TRBD2 (5 bases). Germline V gene lookup returns CDR1 SGHRS and CDR2 YFSETQ. The CDR3 runs to 15 residues. V was shortened by 4 bases and J by 9 bases, with 19 bases between the two germline ends. The CDR3: CASSPGTPLIRELFF. DNA of the CDR3: TGCGCCAGCAGCCCGGGAACGCCTCTTATCAGGGAGCTGTTTTTT.

The V and J genes are TRBV5-4 and TRBJ2-7; 7 positions agree with TRBD1. In germline, CDR1 is SGHNT, CDR2 YYREEE (reference sequence). J gave up 4 bases and V 10 bases, and 11 bases lay outside the gene matches. The CDR3 extends over 13 amino acids. This CDR3 is CALTDRDRYEQYF. The CDR3 DNA reads TGTGCCTTAACCGACAGGGATCGGTACGAGCAGTACTTC.

In this sample, this clone turned up a few times. The V and J genes are TRBV19 and TRBJ1-1, with TRBD1 identical over 11 bases. The CDR3 runs to 16 residues. The germline V gene encodes CDR1 LNHDA and CDR2 SQIVND (reference sequence). With V trimmed by 5 bases and J by 2 bases, 7 bases remained unmatched. CDR3 DNA: TGTGCCAGTAGTGTCGGGACAGGGGGTGCTAACACTGAAGCTTTCTTT. Translated, it gives CASSVGTGGANTEAFF.

V gene TRBV30 combines with J gene TRBJ1-1; 8 nucleotides match TRBD1. J gave up 3 bases and V 3 bases, and 9 bases lay outside the gene matches. Germline CDR1 reads GTSNPN; CDR2 reads SVGIG (reference sequence). This CDR3 contains 15 residues. The CDR3 here is CAWSRRDRQHTEAFF. The CDR3 DNA reads TGTGCCTGGAGCCGCCGGGACAGGCAACACACTGAAGCTTTCTTT.

The V gene is TRBV10-3, the J gene TRBJ2-7; no definite D call. Trimming shortened V by 4 bases and J by 5 bases, and 9 bases separated the two germline ends. CDR3 length: 12 amino acids. CDR1 and CDR2 from the germline V gene are ENHRY and SYGVKD. CDR3: CAISGVRHEQYF. In nucleotides, the CDR3 is TGTGCCATCAGTGGGGTCCGACACGAGCAGTACTTC.

In this sample, this clone turned up a few times. V gene TRBV6-5 combines with J gene TRBJ1-4; D unresolved. The CDR3 has 13 amino acids. Germline values: CDR1 MNHEY, CDR2 SVGAGI. V lost 10 bases, J lost 8 bases, and 17 bases lay in between. CDR3 residues: CATSYGLGEKLFF. The CDR3 DNA sequence: TGTGCCACCAGCTACGGGCTAGGAGAAAAACTGTTTTTT.

This clone was counted between two and nine times. The J gene is TRBJ2-2, the V gene TRBV30, with D perhaps TRBD2 (5 bases). This CDR3 is 13 amino acids long. Trimming pared 3 bases from V and 3 bases from J, leaving 8 bases between. Germline lookup yields CDR1 GTSNPN and CDR2 SVGIG (reference sequence). The CDR3 nucleotides are TGTGCCTGGAGGAGGGTGTACACCGGGGAGCTGTTTTTT. Protein: CAWRRVYTGELFF. Full variable domain (outside the CDR3, taken from reference TRBV30 and TRBJ2-2): SQTIHQWPATLVQPVGSPLSLECTVEGTSNPNLYWYRQAAGRGLQLLFYSVGIGQISSEVPQNLSASRPQDRQFILSSKKLLLSDSGFYLCAWRRVYTGELFFGEGSRLTVL.

The chain recombines TRBV18 with TRBJ1-1; D ambiguous. This CDR3 has 12 residues. Trimming left V 4 bases short and J 6 bases short, with 9 bases between. Germline loops: CDR1 KGHSH, CDR2 LQKENI. CDR3 nucleotide sequence: TGTGCCAGCTCACTGGCGAAGGCTGAAGCTTTCTTT. Its translation: CASSLAKAEAFF.

The sample holds a few counts of this clone. The chain has TRBV19 and TRBJ1-2; no clear D. This CDR3 is 19 amino acids long. Trimming pared 4 bases from V and 6 bases from J, leaving 30 bases between. Germline lookup yields CDR1 LNHDA and CDR2 SQIVND (reference sequence). DNA of the CDR3: TGTGCCAGTAGTACCGCTGGGATGACTCCCGAACTACTCACCAATGGCTACACCTTC. Encoded protein: CASSTAGMTPELLTNGYTF. The full variable domain, its missing parts supplied by reference TRBV19 and TRBJ1-2, is DGGITQSPKYLFRKEGQNVTLSCEQNLNHDAMYWYRQDPGQGLRLIYYSQIVNDFQKGDIAEGYSVSREKKESFPLTVTSAQKNPTAFYLCASSTAGMTPELLTNGYTFGSGTRLTVV.

This sequence joins TRBV5-1 and TRBJ2-7, with TRBD1 matching 8 bases. The trim removed 0 bases at V and 4 bases at J, leaving 3 bases unmatched. The V gene's germline CDR1 is SGHRS and CDR2 YFSETQ. The CDR3 loop spans 14 amino acids. CDR3 nucleotides: TGCGCCAGCAGCTTGGTTGACAGGGGATACGAGCAGTACTTC. Translation gives CASSLVDRGYEQYF.

This clone was seen only once. One junction end does not reproduce the germline sequence, and a read error may be involved. Distinct nucleotide sequences in the sample also encode this CDR3. The chain carries TRBV4-1 and TRBJ1-5; tentative D call: TRBD1 (5 bases). Germline CDR1 is MGHRA and CDR2 is YSYEKL. The CDR3 is 13 residues long. CDR3 in DNA: TGCGCCAGCAGCCAAGTCGGATCGGGGCCCCAGCATTTC. Translated: CASSQVGSGPQHF.

This clone was observed a handful of times. At one end the junction does not follow the germline gene, possibly because of a read error. The gene calls are TRBV29-1 and TRBJ1-1; D is ambiguous. The CDR3 contains 11 residues. The germline CDR1 and CDR2 sequences are SQVTM and ANQGSEA. CDR3 sequence reads: CSVVSNAEAFF. The CDR3 region has the DNA TGCAGCGTTGTATCGAACGCTGAAGCTTTCTTT.

This clone was observed a handful of times. This chain uses TRBV30 with TRBJ2-1; TRBD2 matches at 15 bases. Looked up from germline, CDR1 is GTSNPN and CDR2 is SVGIG (reference sequence). V lost 2 bases to trimming and J lost 7 bases; unmatched junction nucleotides: 6. The CDR3 has 16 residues. The CDR3 region is CAWSPLGLAGGNEQFF. The CDR3 region has the DNA TGTGCCTGGAGTCCACTGGGACTAGCGGGGGGAAATGAGCAGTTCTTC.

The J gene is TRBJ1-2, the V gene TRBV7-9, with D possibly TRBD1 on 5 matching bases. The length of the CDR3 is 14 residues. CDR1 SEHNR and CDR2 FQNEAQ come from the germline V gene (reference sequence). Trimming left V 2 bases short and J 3 bases short, with 10 bases between. The chain's CDR3 is CASSLSPGDYGYTF. The CDR3 nucleotides read TGTGCCAGCAGCTTAAGCCCGGGGGACTATGGCTACACCTTC. Complete variable domain (other parts from reference TRBV7-9 and TRBJ1-2): DTGVSQNPRHKITKRGQNVTFRCDPISEHNRLYWYRQTLGQGPEFLTYFQNEAQLEKSRLLSDRFSAERPKGSFSTLEIQRTEQGDSAMYLCASSLSPGDYGYTFGSGTRLTVV.

V gene TRBV9 combines with J gene TRBJ2-3; 8 bases agree with TRBD2. V dropped 3 bases and J dropped 3; count of bases not matched to a gene: 12. Germline V lookup: CDR1 SGDLS, CDR2 YYNGEE. The CDR3 totals 17 residues. The CDR3 DNA follows: TGTGCCAGCAGCGGACCCTTCGGGGGGGCCTCGACAGATACGCAGTATTTT. This gives the protein CASSGPFGGASTDTQYF. The variable domain in full, completed from reference TRBV9 and TRBJ2-3, reads DSGVTQTPKHLITATGQRVTLRCSPRSGDLSVYWYQQSLDQGLQFLIQYYNGEERAKGNILERFSAQQFPDLHSELNLSSLELGDSALYFCASSGPFGGASTDTQYFGPGTRLTVL.

This clone was seen more than once but under ten times. The genes are TRBV4-1 and TRBJ1-2; the D is unclear. Germline CDR1 MGHRA, CDR2 YSYEKL. CDR3 size: 15 residues. V was cut by 0 bases and J by 6 bases, with 14 bases left in between. CDR3 coding DNA: TGCGCCAGCAGCCAAGATGGGCTGGGTTTTAATGGCTACACCTTC. It yields the protein CASSQDGLGFNGYTF.

The chain joins TRBV5-1 to TRBJ2-1, with D perhaps matching TRBD1 (6 bases). The CDR3 has 11 residues. Germline V gene sequence: CDR1 SGHRS, CDR2 YFSETQ. The V gene lost 2 bases and the J gene lost 11 bases, with 8 bases spanning the gap. The CDR3 is CASSFRDKQFF. The CDR3 DNA sequence: TGCGCCAGCAGCTTCCGGGACAAGCAGTTCTTC.

This clone was seen more than once but under ten times. The chain recombines TRBV5-1 with TRBJ2-6; TRBD1 is a possible D gene (5 bases). The CDR3 contains 17 residues. CDR1 and CDR2 (germline): SGHRS, YFSETQ. V was cut by 4 bases and J by 1 base, with 15 bases left in between. CDR3: CASSPLTRVSGANVLTF. The CDR3 nucleotides are TGCGCCAGCAGCCCGCTCACCAGGGTATCTGGGGCCAACGTCCTGACTTTC.

The chain combines TRBV6-6 with TRBJ1-3; D not resolved. The CDR3 length is 15 residues. V was shortened by 2 bases and J by 0 bases, with 8 bases between the two germline ends. Germline V gives CDR1 MNHNY, CDR2 SVGAGI (reference sequence). DNA of the CDR3: TGTGCCAGCAGTTACGTGGTTGACTCTGGAAACACCATATATTTT. Residues: CASSYVVDSGNTIYF.

This clone was seen only a few times. This chain joins TRBV29-1 and TRBJ1-2, with D tentatively TRBD1 (6 bases). The CDR3 loop spans 15 amino acids. Germline values: CDR1 SQVTM, CDR2 ANQGSEA. V shed 2 bases and J shed 2 bases, with 15 bases lying between them. This CDR3 is CSVERNGGSNYGYTF. The CDR3 DNA sequence: TGCAGCGTTGAAAGGAATGGGGGCAGCAACTATGGCTACACCTTC.

On this clone: Other DNA sequences in this specimen translate into the identical CDR3. CDR3 amino acids: CAISESGNYGYTF. CDR3 nucleotides: TGTGCCATCAGTGAGTCAGGAAACTATGGCTACACCTTC. The chain joins TRBV10-3 to TRBJ1-2; D not certain. CDR3 length: 13 residues. CDR1 and CDR2 from the germline V gene are ENHRY and SYGVKD. The germline V and J ends were trimmed by 0 bases and 2 bases, with 4 bases remaining between them.

This clone has just a few counts. The CDR3 DNA is TGTGCCAGCAGTTACTCCGGGACAGGGAGCGAGCAGTACTTC. Protein: CASSYSGTGSEQYF. V and J are TRBV6-5 and TRBJ2-7; 9 bases line up with TRBD1. CDR1 and CDR2 (germline): MNHEY, SVGAGI. Unmatched junction bases numbered 3, after V lost 0 bases and J lost 6 bases. The CDR3 totals 14 residues.

The genes are TRBV7-6 and TRBJ2-7; 9 positions agree with TRBD1. CDR3 length: 15 residues. The germline CDR1 and CDR2 sequences are SGHVS and FNYEAQ. The V segment lost 5 bases and the J segment 2 bases; nucleotides outside the gene matches: 7. CDR3 residues: CASSPVGQGTYEQYF. The CDR3 DNA reads TGTGCCAGCAGCCCTGTGGGACAGGGAACCTACGAGCAGTACTTC.

This chain joins TRBV18 and TRBJ1-2; TRBD1 aligns across 9 bases. The germline gives CDR1 KGHSH, CDR2 LQKENI. V shed 2 bases and J 6 bases; nucleotides not matched to a gene: 16. CDR3 length: 18 amino acids. In DNA, the CDR3 is TGTGCCAGCTCACCATGGGGACAGGGTGTTATCGGTCCTGATGGCTACACCTTC. Its protein product is CASSPWGQGVIGPDGYTF.

The rearrangement links TRBV5-1 to TRBJ2-7; 7 nucleotides align to TRBD1. The CDR3 runs 13 residues. In germline, CDR1 is SGHRS, CDR2 YFSETQ. The J segment lost 5 bases and the V segment lost 0 bases, leaving 2 bases of the junction unmatched. The CDR3 sequence: CASSLGTGDEQYF. The CDR3 nucleotides are TGCGCCAGCAGCTTGGGTACAGGGGACGAGCAGTACTTC.